The clone carrying this T cell receptor (beta chain) was observed once. This sample was taken from a study of T cells in tuberculosis. Study as a whole: IGRA-negative adolescents, IGRA-positive adolescents with latent tuberculosis and adults with active tuberculosis formed this South African cohort.

This CDR3 contains 15 residues. Germline V gene sequence: CDR1 SGHRS, CDR2 YFSETQ. V dropped 1 base and J dropped 0 bases, with 5 bases sitting between them. The repertoire was sequenced with immunoSEQ multiplex PCR; TCRdb's copy has only in-frame clones and lacks some. Among about 30,000 clones listed, less than 97% were seen once. This sequence originates from a donor aged 5 to 30 with latent tuberculosis or without tuberculosis infection. The V call is TRBV5-1, the J call TRBJ2-6, with D unclear. What was sequenced was PBMCs. The CDR3 sequence is CASSLRSSGANVLTF. The CDR3 bases are TGCGCCAGCAGCTTGCGGAGCTCTGGGGCCAACGTCCTGACTTTC. The entire variable domain, with the rest obtained from reference TRBV5-1 and TRBJ2-6, is as follows: KAGVTQTPRYLIKTRGQQVTLSCSPISGHRSVSWYQQTPGQGLQFLFEYFSETQRNKGNFPGRFSGRQFSNSRSEMNVSTLELGDSALYLCASSLRSSGANVLTFGAGSRLTVL.